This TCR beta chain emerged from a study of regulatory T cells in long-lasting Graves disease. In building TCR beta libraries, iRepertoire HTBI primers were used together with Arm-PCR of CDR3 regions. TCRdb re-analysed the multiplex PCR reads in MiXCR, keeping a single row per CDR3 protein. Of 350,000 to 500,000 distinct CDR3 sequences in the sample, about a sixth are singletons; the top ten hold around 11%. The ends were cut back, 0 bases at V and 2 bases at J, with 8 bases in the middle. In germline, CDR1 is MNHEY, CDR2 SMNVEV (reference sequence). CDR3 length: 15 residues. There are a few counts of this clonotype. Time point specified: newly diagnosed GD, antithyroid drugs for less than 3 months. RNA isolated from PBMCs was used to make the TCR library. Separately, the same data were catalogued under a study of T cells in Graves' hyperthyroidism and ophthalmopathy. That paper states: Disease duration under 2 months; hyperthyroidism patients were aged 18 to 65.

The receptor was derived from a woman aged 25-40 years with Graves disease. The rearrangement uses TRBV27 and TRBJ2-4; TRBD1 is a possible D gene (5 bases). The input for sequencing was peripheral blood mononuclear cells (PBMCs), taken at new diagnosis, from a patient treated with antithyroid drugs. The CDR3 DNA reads TGTGCCAGCAGTTTATCCAGGGTAACCAAAAACATTCAGTACTTC. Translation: CASSLSRVTKNIQYF.